This TCR beta chain was found in a study of shared clonotypes between healthy human individuals. Findings and caveats of the study: In a few donors, around 4.5% of naive CD4 clonotypes appeared in common.

The CDR3 sequence is 13 residues long. V was pared by 6 bases and J by 7 bases, with 15 bases between. From germline, CDR1 is MDHEN and CDR2 SYDVKM. To note about this clone: Antigen specificity is unknown.

Here immunoSEQ multiplex PCR was the method, and the copy in TCRdb shows in-frame clones only, minus some. This table holds approximately 1,500,000 clones, approximately 96% found once. The receptor was isolated from a man aged 25-45 years in good health. The sequenced sample consisted of naive CD4+ T cells sorted from blood. Documented subset: CD45RA+ positively selected. The rearrangement links TRBV28 to TRBJ1-2; no clear D. The CDR3 loop reads CASRGRVVGGYTF. CDR3 coding DNA: TGTGCCAGCAGGGGGAGGGTCGTCGGTGGCTACACCTTC.